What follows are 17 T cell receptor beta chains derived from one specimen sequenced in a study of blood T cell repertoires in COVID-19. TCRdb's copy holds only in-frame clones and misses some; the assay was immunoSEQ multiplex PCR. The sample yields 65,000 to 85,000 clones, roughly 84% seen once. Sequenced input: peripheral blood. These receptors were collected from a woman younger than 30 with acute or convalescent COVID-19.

The CDR3 sequence: CASSATLTSGSYEQYF. For the CDR3, the DNA is TGTGCCAGCAGTGCTACCTTGACTAGCGGGAGCTACGAGCAGTACTTC. V and J are TRBV6-2 or TRBV6-3 and TRBJ2-7; 12 positions match TRBD2. CDR3 length equals 16 residues. The ends lost 5 bases at V and 3 bases at J; junction bases unmatched: 8. Germline V lookup: CDR1 MNHEY, CDR2 SVGEGT.

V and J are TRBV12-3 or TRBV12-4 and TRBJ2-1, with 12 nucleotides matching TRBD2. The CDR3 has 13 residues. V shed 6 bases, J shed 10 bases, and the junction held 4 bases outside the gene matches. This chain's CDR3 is CASSLGLAGEQFF. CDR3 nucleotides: TGTGCCAGCAGCCTCGGACTAGCGGGGGAGCAGTTCTTC.

In nucleotides, the CDR3 is TGTGCCAGCAGCTTCGGGACTAGCGGGGGGACGGAGACCCAGTACTTC. Translation: CASSFGTSGGTETQYF. The chain joins TRBV3-1 (or the pseudogene TRBV3-2) to TRBJ2-5, with 15 positions matching TRBD2. Germline CDR1 reads LGHDT; CDR2 reads YNNKEL (reference sequence). CDR3 length equals 16 residues. With V trimmed by 5 bases and J by 5 bases, 6 bases remained unmatched.

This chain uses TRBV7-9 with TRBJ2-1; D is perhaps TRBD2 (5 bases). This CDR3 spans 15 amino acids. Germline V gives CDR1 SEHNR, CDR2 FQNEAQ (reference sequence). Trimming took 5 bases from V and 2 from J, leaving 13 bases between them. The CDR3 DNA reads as TGTGCCAGCAGCCTACACGCCGGGACCTACAATGAGCAGTTCTTC. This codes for CASSLHAGTYNEQFF.

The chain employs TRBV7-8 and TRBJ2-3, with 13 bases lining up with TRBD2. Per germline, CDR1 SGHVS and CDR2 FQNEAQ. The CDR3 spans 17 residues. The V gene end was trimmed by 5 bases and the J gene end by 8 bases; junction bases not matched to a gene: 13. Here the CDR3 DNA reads TGTGCCAGCAGCCAACGACCACTAGCGGGAGGGCCCCGTACGCAGTATTTT. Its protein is CASSQRPLAGGPRTQYF.

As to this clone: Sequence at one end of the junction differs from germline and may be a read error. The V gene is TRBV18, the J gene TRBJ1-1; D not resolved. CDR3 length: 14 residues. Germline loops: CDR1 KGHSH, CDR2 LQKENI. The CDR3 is CVSSQTQMNTEAFF. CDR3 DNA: TGTGTCAGCTCACAGACACAAATGAACACTGAAGCTTTCTTT. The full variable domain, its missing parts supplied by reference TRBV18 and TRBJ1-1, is NAGVMQNPRHLVRRRGQEARLRCSPMKGHSHVYWYRQLPEEGLKFMVYLQKENIIDESGMPKERFSAEFPKEGPSILRIQQVVRGDSAAYFCVSSQTQMNTEAFFGQGTRLTVV.

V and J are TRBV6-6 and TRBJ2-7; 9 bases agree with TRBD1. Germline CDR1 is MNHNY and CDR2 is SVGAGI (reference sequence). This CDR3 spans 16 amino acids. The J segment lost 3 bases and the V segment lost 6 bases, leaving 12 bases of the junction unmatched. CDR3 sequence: CASSNPHRGQLYEQYF. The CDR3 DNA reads TGTGCCAGCAGCAACCCCCACAGGGGGCAACTCTACGAGCAGTACTTC.

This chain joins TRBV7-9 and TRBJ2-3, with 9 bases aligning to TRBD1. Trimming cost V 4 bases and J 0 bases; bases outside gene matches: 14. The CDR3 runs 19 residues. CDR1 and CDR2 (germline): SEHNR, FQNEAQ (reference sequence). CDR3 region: CASSSGQGLTETSTDTQYF. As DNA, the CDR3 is TGTGCCAGCAGCTCAGGACAGGGGTTAACAGAGACTAGCACAGATACGCAGTATTTT.

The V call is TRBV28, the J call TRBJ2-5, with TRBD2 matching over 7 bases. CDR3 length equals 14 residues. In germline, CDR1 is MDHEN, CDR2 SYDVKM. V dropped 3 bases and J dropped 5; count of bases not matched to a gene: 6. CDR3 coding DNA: TGTGCCAGCAGTTTTGGCGGGAGTGGTGAGACCCAGTACTTC. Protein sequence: CASSFGGSGETQYF.

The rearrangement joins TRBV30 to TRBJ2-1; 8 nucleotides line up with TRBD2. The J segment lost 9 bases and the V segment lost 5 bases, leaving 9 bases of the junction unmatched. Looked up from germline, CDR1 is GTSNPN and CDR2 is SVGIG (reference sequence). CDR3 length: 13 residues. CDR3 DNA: TGTGCCTGGCGAGCTGGGACTAGGGTTGAGCAGTTCTTC. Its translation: CAWRAGTRVEQFF.

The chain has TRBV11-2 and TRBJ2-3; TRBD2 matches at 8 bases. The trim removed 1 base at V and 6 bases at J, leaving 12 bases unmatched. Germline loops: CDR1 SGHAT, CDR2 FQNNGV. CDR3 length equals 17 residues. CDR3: CASSLVAGGALLDTQYF. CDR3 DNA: TGTGCCAGCAGCTTAGTGGCCGGGGGGGCGTTACTCGATACGCAGTATTTT. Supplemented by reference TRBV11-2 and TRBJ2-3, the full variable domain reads EAGVAQSPRYKIIEKRQSVAFWCNPISGHATLYWYQQILGQGPKLLIQFQNNGVVDDSQLPKDRFSAERLKGVDSTLKIQPAKLEDSAVYLCASSLVAGGALLDTQYFGPGTRLTVL.

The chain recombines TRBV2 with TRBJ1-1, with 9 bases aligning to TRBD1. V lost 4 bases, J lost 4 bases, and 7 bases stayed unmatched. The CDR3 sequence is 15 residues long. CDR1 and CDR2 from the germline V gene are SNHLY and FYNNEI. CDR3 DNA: TGTGCCAGCAGTGGCCGGGACAGGGTGGGCACTGAAGCTTTCTTT. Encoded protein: CASSGRDRVGTEAFF.

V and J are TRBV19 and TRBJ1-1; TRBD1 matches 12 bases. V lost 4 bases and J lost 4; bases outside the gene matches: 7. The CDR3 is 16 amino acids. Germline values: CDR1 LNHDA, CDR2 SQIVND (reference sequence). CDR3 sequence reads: CASSTRDRGPGTEAFF. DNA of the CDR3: TGTGCCAGTAGTACACGGGACAGGGGGCCCGGCACTGAAGCTTTCTTT.

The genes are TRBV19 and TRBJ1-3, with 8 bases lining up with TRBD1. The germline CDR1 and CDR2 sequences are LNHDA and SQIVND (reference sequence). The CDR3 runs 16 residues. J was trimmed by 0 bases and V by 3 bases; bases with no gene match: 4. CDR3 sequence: CASSIPGQGSGNTIYF. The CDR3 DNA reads TGTGCCAGTAGTATCCCCGGACAGGGCTCTGGAAACACCATATATTTT.

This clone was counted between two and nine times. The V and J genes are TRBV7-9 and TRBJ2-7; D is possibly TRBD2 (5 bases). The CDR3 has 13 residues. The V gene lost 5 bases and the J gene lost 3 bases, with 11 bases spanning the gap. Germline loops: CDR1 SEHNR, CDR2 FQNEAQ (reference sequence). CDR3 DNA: TGTGCCAGCAGCCCCCCGGGATTCTACGAGCAGTACTTC. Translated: CASSPPGFYEQYF.

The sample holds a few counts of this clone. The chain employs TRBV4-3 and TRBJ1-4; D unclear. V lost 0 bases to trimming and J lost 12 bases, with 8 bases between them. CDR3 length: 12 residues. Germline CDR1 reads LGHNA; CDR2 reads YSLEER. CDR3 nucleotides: TGCGCCAGCAGCCAAGATACAATCCAACTGTTTTTT. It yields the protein CASSQDTIQLFF.

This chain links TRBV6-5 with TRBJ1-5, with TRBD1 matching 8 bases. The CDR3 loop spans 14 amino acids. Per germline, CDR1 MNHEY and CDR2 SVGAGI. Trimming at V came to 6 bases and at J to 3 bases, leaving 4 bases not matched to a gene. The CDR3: CASSMTGANQPQHF. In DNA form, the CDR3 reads TGTGCCAGCAGCATGACAGGGGCCAATCAGCCCCAGCATTTT.